This TCR beta chain was identified during a study of blood T cell repertoires in COVID-19. Libraries were prepared by immunoSEQ multiplex PCR; TCRdb keeps only in-frame clonotypes and omits some of them. The sample records approximately 20,000 clones, over 75% being singletons. J gave up 7 bases and V 4 bases, and 22 bases lay outside the gene matches. Per the germline V gene, CDR1 is SGHAT and CDR2 is FQNNGV. The CDR3 totals 18 residues. This TCR was sampled from an elderly man with acute or convalescent COVID-19. The V call is TRBV11-2, the J call TRBJ2-7, with TRBD1 matching 7 bases. The sequencing input was peripheral blood. CDR3 protein: CASSSPYFKTGSLGEQYF. CDR3 bases: TGTGCCAGCAGCTCTCCCTACTTTAAGACAGGGTCCCTGGGGGAGCAGTACTTC.